This T cell receptor (beta chain) comes out of a study of blood T cells in healthy people across ages. This clonotype was counted a few times. A second PCR, run for about 7 to 11 cycles, used a sample-barcoded 5' primer plus a J-beta primer mix. TCRdb fed the 5' RACE reads into MiXCR, producing one record per CDR3 protein. The profile shows 750,000 to 950,000 distinct CDR3 sequences, around a quarter of them singletons. Germline values: CDR1 SGHRS, CDR2 YFSETQ. This CDR3 has 17 residues. Trimming took off 6 bases at V and 2 bases at J, with 23 bases between the two ends. These sequences were also reported in another study, on T cells of mothers and their children. From that paper: Each child contributed some 3 million TCR beta CDR3 reads, while each mother contributed over 9 million.

The sample consisted of blood. The TCR originated in a boy younger than 18 in good health. This chain connects TRBV5-1 to TRBJ2-5, with D tentatively TRBD2 (6 bases). In DNA form, the CDR3 reads TGCGCCAGCACCTTAGTCCGAAACCGGGACTTTCAAGAGACCCAGTACTTC. Amino acids: CASTLVRNRDFQETQYF.